This T cell receptor beta chain derives from a study of shared clonotypes between healthy human individuals. Study conclusions and caveats: Rarefaction gave evidence that sorted-subset sequencing remained incomplete despite large depth.

Germline CDR1 ENHRY, CDR2 SYGVKD. V lost 2 bases, J lost 3 bases, and 13 bases lay in between. There are 15 residues in the CDR3. Selected positively for CCR7 and CD45RO-negative, naive CD8 cells excluded terminally differentiated effector memory CD45RA+ cells. Concerning this clone: Its antigen is still unknown.

Assay execution proceeded at the deep level. An approximately 200 ng quantity of DNA, 32,000 or so T cell genomes, went into the sorted-subset replicate PCRs. Using immunoSEQ multiplex PCR, the repertoire was profiled, and TCRdb retains in-frame clones only, with some absent. The table lists about 2.1 million clones, around 95% of them singletons. Sequencing was done on a sample of naive CD8+ T cells from PBMCs. The chain employs TRBV10-3 and TRBJ1-1; D may be TRBD1 (5 bases). The TCR originated in a man aged 18-30 years in good health. Some clones in this sample may be carry-over from other donors' samples. The CDR3 is CAISERGREDTEAFF. The CDR3 DNA sequence: TGTGCCATCAGTGAGCGCGGCAGGGAGGACACTGAAGCTTTCTTT.